This TCR beta chain was sequenced during a study of shared clonotypes between healthy human individuals. The CDR3 sequence is 15 residues long. Trimming at V came to 5 bases and at J to 2 bases, leaving 5 bases not matched to a gene. Germline CDR1 MDHEN, CDR2 SYDVKM. For unsorted PBMC, 300 ng DNA per replicate equaled some 33,000 T cell genomes. Methods used by the authors: With immunoSEQ giving junction-only sequences and no quality scores, filtering differed. Libraries were prepared by immunoSEQ multiplex PCR; TCRdb keeps only in-frame clonotypes and omits some of them. V and J calls and clone size are given by that table; D and trimming were obtained from the DNA. Of fewer than 700,000 clones listed, around 76% are singletons.

The clonotype was recovered from a woman aged 40 to 49 in good health. Some clones in this sample may be carry-over from other donors' samples. Sequencing was carried out using PBMCs. The rearrangement uses TRBV28 and TRBJ2-1; the match to TRBD2 covers 8 bases. DNA of the CDR3: TGTGCCAGCAGTAAAGGGGGACTAGCCTACAATGAGCAGTTCTTC. Its protein is CASSKGGLAYNEQFF.